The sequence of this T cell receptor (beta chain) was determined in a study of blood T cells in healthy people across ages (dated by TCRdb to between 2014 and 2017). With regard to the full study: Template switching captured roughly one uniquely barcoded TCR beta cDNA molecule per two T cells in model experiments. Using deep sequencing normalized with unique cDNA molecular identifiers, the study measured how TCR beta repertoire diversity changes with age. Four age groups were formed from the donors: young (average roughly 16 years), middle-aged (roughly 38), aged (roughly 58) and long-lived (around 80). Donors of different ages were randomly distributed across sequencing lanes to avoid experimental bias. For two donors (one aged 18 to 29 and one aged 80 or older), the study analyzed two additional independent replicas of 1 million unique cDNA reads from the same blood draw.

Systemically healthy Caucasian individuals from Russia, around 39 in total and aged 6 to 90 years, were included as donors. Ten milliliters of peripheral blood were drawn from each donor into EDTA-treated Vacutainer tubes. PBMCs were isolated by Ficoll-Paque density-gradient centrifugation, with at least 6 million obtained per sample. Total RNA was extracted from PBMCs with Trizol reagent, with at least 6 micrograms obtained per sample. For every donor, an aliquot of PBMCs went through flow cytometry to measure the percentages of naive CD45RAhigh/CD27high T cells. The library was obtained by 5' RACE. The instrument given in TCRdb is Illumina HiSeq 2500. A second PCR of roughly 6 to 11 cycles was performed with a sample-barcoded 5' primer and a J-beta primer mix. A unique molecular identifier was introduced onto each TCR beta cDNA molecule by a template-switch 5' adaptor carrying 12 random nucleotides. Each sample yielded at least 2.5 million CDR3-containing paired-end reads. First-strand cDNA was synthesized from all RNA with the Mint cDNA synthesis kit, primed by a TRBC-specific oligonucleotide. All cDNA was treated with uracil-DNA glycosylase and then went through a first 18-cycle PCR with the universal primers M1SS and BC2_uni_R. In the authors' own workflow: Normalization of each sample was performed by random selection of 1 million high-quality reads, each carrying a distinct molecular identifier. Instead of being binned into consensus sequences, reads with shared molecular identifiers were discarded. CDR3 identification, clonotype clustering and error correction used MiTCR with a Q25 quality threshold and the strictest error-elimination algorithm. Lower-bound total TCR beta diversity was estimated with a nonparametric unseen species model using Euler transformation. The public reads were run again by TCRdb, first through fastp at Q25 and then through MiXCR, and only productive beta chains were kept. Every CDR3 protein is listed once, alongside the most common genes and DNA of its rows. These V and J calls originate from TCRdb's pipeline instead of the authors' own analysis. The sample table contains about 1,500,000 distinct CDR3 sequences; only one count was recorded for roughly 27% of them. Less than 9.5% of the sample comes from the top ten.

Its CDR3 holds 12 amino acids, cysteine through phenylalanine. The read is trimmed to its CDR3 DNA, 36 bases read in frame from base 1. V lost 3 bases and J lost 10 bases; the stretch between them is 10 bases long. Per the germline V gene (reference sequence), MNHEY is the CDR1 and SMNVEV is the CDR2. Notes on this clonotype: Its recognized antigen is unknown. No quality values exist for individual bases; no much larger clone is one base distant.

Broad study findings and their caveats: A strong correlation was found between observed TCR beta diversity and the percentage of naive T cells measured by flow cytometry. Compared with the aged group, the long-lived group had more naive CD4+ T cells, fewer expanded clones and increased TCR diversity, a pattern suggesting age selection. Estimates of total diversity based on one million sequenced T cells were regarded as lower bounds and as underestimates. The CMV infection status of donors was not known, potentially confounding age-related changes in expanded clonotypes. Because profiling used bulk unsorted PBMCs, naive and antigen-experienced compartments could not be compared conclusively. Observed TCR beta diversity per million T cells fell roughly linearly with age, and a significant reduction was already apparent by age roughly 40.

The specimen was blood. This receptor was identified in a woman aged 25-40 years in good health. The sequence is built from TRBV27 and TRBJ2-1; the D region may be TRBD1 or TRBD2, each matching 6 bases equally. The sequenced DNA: TGTGCCAGCAGTTTTTACGGGGGCGAGCAGTTCTTC. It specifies CASSFYGGEQFF.